Listed here is a single TCR beta chain. What it recognizes is unknown. The same CDR3 can be traced to other DNA sequences in this sample. Exposure to brentuximab vedotin varied, and each patient had relapsed following autologous stem cell transplantation. Trimming removed 1 base from V and 4 bases from J, with 7 bases in between. The CDR3 runs 13 residues. Germline V lookup: CDR1 SGHTA, CDR2 FQGNSA. Sequenced by immunoSEQ multiplex PCR; TCRdb stores in-frame clones only, minus some. The table shows over 90,000 clones, with roughly 87% occurring only once. The data were taken from a study of PD-1 blockade in classical Hodgkin lymphoma. Study-wide context: Treatment was intravenous nivolumab, 3 mg/kg every 2 weeks, until progression.

The study, taken as a whole, reports: The baseline diversity of complete responders showed similarity to that of newly diagnosed patients. Newly diagnosed patients had baseline TCR diversity that was reportedly lower than that of healthy donors. Reasons behind the repertoire differences stay unclear, perhaps disease activity or earlier therapy.

The receptor was isolated from a human donor with classical Hodgkin lymphoma. The chain combines TRBV7-2 with TRBJ2-5; no firm D call. This specimen was peripheral blood mononuclear cells (PBMCs), taken before the second cycle of nivolumab. CDR3 DNA sequence: TGTGCCAGCAGCTTAGATCTGGGAGAGACCCAGTACTTC. The encoded protein is CASSLDLGETQYF.